A selection of T cell receptor beta chains follows, all from one sample in a study of CD8 T cells in ankylosing spondylitis. TCRdb re-derived calls from the 5' RACE reads in MiXCR, one entry per CDR3 protein. The data hold about 250,000 distinct CDR3 sequences, with about a sixth observed a single time. Sequencing used blood, either unsorted or a sorted T cell fraction (not recorded which). The receptors were sampled from a male donor with ankylosing spondylitis or in good health (not recorded which). CDR3s include the opening cysteine and the closing phenylalanine or tryptophan. Each record gives: D gene, clone size, V gene, J gene, CDR3 DNA, CDR3 protein. A D gene is named only where the DNA matches it firmly. Expanded clones are given a class, and other clones once, few, many or no size at all.

d_gene: -; abundance: few; v_gene: TRBV6-1; j_gene: TRBJ2-7; CDR3nt: TGTGCCATTTGGTCCCCGGGGCGGGACCTCTCCTACGAGCAGTACTTC; CDR3aa: CAIWSPGRDLSYEQYF
d_gene: TRBD2; abundance: -; v_gene: TRBV7-6; j_gene: TRBJ2-5; CDR3nt: TGTGCCAGCAGCCCGGGACTAGCGGGAGTCGCTCAAGAGACCCAGTACTTC; CDR3aa: CASSPGLAGVAQETQYF
d_gene: TRBD1; abundance: few; v_gene: TRBV11-2; j_gene: TRBJ1-5; CDR3nt: TGTGCCAGCAGCCTAGACCTTACAGGGGGCGCGGGGAGCAATCAGCCCCAGCATTTT; CDR3aa: CASSLDLTGGAGSNQPQHF
d_gene: -; abundance: -; v_gene: TRBV10-3; j_gene: TRBJ2-2; CDR3nt: TGTGCCATCAGTGAGCCTACCGTAGTTGAGGACACCGGGGAGCTGTTTTTT; CDR3aa: CAISEPTVVEDTGELFF
d_gene: TRBD2; abundance: few; v_gene: TRBV9; j_gene: TRBJ2-2; CDR3nt: TGTGCCAGCAGCCCGACGACTAGCGGGAGGGGTAACACCGGGGAGCTGTTTTTT; CDR3aa: CASSPTTSGRGNTGELFF
d_gene: -; abundance: -; v_gene: TRBV7-2; j_gene: TRBJ2-7; CDR3nt: TGTGCCAGCAGCCCCATGGACCCGGGACTCAACTACAAGCAGTACTTC; CDR3aa: CASSPMDPGLNYKQYF
d_gene: TRBD1; abundance: few; v_gene: TRBV5-1; j_gene: TRBJ2-7; CDR3nt: TGCGCCAGCAGCCCGGGACAGGGCTACGAAGAGCAGTACTTC; CDR3aa: CASSPGQGYEEQYF
d_gene: -; abundance: few; v_gene: TRBV20-1; j_gene: TRBJ2-1; CDR3nt: TGCAGTGCCATAGCTCTGGAGAGCTCCTACAATGAGCAGTTCTTC; CDR3aa: CSAIALESSYNEQFF
d_gene: -; abundance: -; v_gene: TRBV9; j_gene: TRBJ1-6; CDR3nt: TGTGCCAGCAGCGTAGGGATCGGGGCAGGCGCCAGTTCACCCCTCCACTTT; CDR3aa: CASSVGIGAGASSPLHF
d_gene: -; abundance: few; v_gene: TRBV29-1; j_gene: TRBJ2-7; CDR3nt: TGCAGCGTTGTGCAGGCAGGGTCATACGAGCAGTACTTC; CDR3aa: CSVVQAGSYEQYF
d_gene: -; abundance: few; v_gene: TRBV4-3; j_gene: TRBJ2-7; CDR3nt: TGCGCCAGCAGCCAAGATGGGGCACTCCCCGAGCAGTACTTC; CDR3aa: CASSQDGALPEQYF
d_gene: -; abundance: few; v_gene: TRBV6-2/TRBV6-3; j_gene: TRBJ2-7; CDR3nt: TGTGCCAGCAGTCGATATTCCTACGAGCAGTACTTC; CDR3aa: CASSRYSYEQYF
d_gene: -; abundance: many; v_gene: TRBV3-1; j_gene: TRBJ2-2; CDR3nt: TGTGCCAGCAGCCACGAACCTGAGGTTGGCGGGGAGCTGTTTTTT; CDR3aa: CASSHEPEVGGELFF
d_gene: -; abundance: few; v_gene: TRBV5-6; j_gene: TRBJ2-3; CDR3nt: TGTGCCAGCAGCTTGCGGCAGGAGTACACAGATACGCAGTATTTT; CDR3aa: CASSLRQEYTDTQYF
d_gene: -; abundance: few; v_gene: TRBV27; j_gene: TRBJ2-7; CDR3nt: TGTGCCAGCAGTCCCTCGGCCGCCGGTGACTCCTACGAGCAGTACTTC; CDR3aa: CASSPSAAGDSYEQYF